This T cell receptor beta chain is from a study of cytomegalovirus exposure and HLA in healthy donors (TCRdb year 2017). In the study overall: In an earlier analysis of around 540 of the donors, less than 350 Gb of sequence data and 100 million or so unique TCR beta sequences from about 179 million T cells were reported. The aim of the study was to test whether cataloging public T cell receptors could identify signatures of past pathogen exposure. To predict cytomegalovirus infection status, the study combined high-throughput TCR immunosequencing, statistical association of individual TCRs with disease status, and machine learning. In an earlier analysis of roughly 540 of the donors, high-throughput TCR beta sequencing was used to judge whether each TCR beta V gene segment behaved as functional or pseudogenic. Of the roughly 430 genotyped donors, approximately 80% fell in the genetic ancestry cluster associated with self-reported Caucasian donors. A later analysis re-examined previously published TCR beta repertoires from hundreds of donors and added high-resolution HLA genotyping to investigate patterns of TCR occurrence. An early release covering around 630 HLA-typed donors comprised roughly 300 gigabases of sequencing data and 85 million to 100 million unique TCR sequences. Besides the first cohort of 666 subjects, a separate validation cohort made up of 120 or so different subjects was used. Class I and class II HLA loci were covered by the typing at four-digit resolution. Genome-wide SNP genotypes for about 65% of the roughly 670 donors were used in a later genetic analysis, which treated that subset as a discovery cohort. Rather than drawing on any new phenotypic data, the later analysis identified candidate immune exposures from TCR beta sequences and the way those sequences occurred across donors. The study used immunosequencing to profile the T cell repertoires of about 670 subjects and linked those repertoires to cytomegalovirus serostatus. Every repertoire in the discovery cohort had been generated on one and the same sequencing platform. On average, about 240,000 unique TCR beta nucleotide sequences were sequenced per donor among about 400 genotyped donors of the cohort, with roughly a sixth of those sequences being non-productive. Donor age, sex, ethnicity and CMV serostatus were compiled alongside the repertoire data. Typing coverage differed by locus: A, B, C, DRB1 and DQB1 were typed in roughly 620-630 donors, DQA1 in about 500, DPA1 in 600 to 610, and DPB1 in roughly 470. Roughly five DR-DQ haplotypes were treated as single units for association and clustering because of strong linkage in the cohort.

Overall study outcomes, separate from this receptor: In a later genetic analysis, fewer N-insertions in productive TCRs were reported among donors in an Asian-associated ancestry cluster than the 666-donor mean. Assigning TCR associations to individual alleles was difficult when HLA alleles, especially DR and DQ, strongly co-occurred. An earlier analysis of 587 of the donors showed that most TCR beta V segments appeared in productive rearrangements either about 90% or about 30% of the time, which broadly matched IMGT annotations. Specific HLA alleles were associated with 15,000 to 20,000 TCR beta sequences at a false discovery rate of 0.05 in a later analysis. It was suggested by the authors that the approach could potentially be generalized to other disease states and immunological phenotypes. Compared with equally common non-associated chains, HLA-associated TCR beta chains in a later analysis were more clonally expanded and had lower generation probabilities. The cohort was sequenced for TCR beta chains only, and without alpha or paired-chain data the features that could be detected were limited. A group of highly shared sequence variants was considered likely to be a technical artifact of the sequencing pipeline. Because some donors lacked HLA typing at each locus, the association tests relied only on the typed subset. Because counts were too low, about 17 rarely observed V segments, including chromosome 9 orphons, were excluded from the earlier analysis of some 540 of the donors. Linkage disequilibrium might explain the correlated functional status among segregating V segments, but an unknown experimental factor could not be excluded. In vitro tests confirmed that a few of the cytomegalovirus-associated TCR beta chains recognize cytomegalovirus antigens. Presence/absence analyses assumed roughly uniform sequencing depth across donors, an assumption that may not hold. According to a later analysis, TCR association rates differed among HLA loci, with DRB1 alleles showing the most associated TCRs and HLA-C alleles showing the fewest. An association between a missense DCLRE1C variant and V-gene and J-gene trimming of TCR beta chains was found in a later genetic analysis and replicated in an independent cohort. A further reported finding was that TCR beta sequences accurately predicted the HLA-A and HLA-B alleles for most subjects in the first cohort. The only immune exposure information available for the cohort was CMV serostatus. Cytomegalovirus status was reported to be diagnosed by the classifier with high specificity and sensitivity in both the original and validation cohorts. Several of the top co-occurrence clusters appeared to be linked to parvovirus B19, influenza, CMV and Epstein-Barr virus, according to a later analysis. A later analysis found that most CMV-associated TCR beta chains appeared HLA-restricted, with HLA associations seemingly driven largely by CMV exposure. A total of 164 TCR beta chains were listed by the study as associated with cytomegalovirus. Most TCR sequences were observed very rarely across donors, whereas some public TCRs were present in many individuals.

The cohort was made up of several hundred healthy bone marrow donors. At the time of sampling, all cohort members were nominally healthy, though unrecorded immune exposures were likely present. The donor was CMV seropositive and belonged to the group of over 250 seropositive cohort members. Every donor gave a peripheral blood sample, and the peripheral blood mononuclear cells from that sample were used for TCR beta sequencing. The Qiagen DNeasy Blood Extraction Kit was used to extract genomic DNA from the blood cell samples. Receptor libraries were prepared by the immunoSEQ multiplex PCR assay. For the multiplex PCR, a mixture combining 60 forward primers for TCR Vbeta segments and 13 reverse primers for TCR Jbeta segments was used. The CDR3 region of rearranged TCR beta genes was amplified from genomic DNA with a multiplex PCR assay. Amplified TCR beta libraries were sequenced as 87-base-pair reads on the Illumina HiSeq System. The study's own analysis went as follows. Across the roughly 670 repertoires, a later analysis counted tens of millions of unique TCR beta chains, approximately 10 million of which were shared by at least two donors. To remove PCR and sequencing errors, raw reads were error-corrected and collapsed into unique sequences using a nearest-neighbor algorithm that merged closely related sequences. V, D and J gene segments were assigned by aligning CDR3 sequences to IMGT reference sequences. For a sequence to be retained, a match of at least six nucleotides to both a V gene segment and a J gene segment was required. Rearrangements were called productive when the CDR3 lacked stop codons and stayed in frame with V and J; all others were non-productive. CDR3 was defined by IMGT convention, running from the second conserved V-encoded cysteine to the conserved J-encoded phenylalanine. The earlier analysis of about 570 of the donors excluded any sequence lacking an unambiguous match to a single V gene segment. In an earlier analysis of approximately 610 of the donors, V segments were called functional above 56.7% productive rearrangements and were called segregating when the between-donor standard deviation exceeded 5%. To diagnose cytomegalovirus status from the catalog of TCR beta chain sequences, a statistical classification framework was built. In a later analysis, TCR nucleotide sequences were compared against IMGT/GENE-DB human TR gene sequences so that V and J genes could be assigned. A later analysis assigned CDR3 sequences and most-parsimonious VDJ recombination scenarios with the TCRdist pipeline. In a later analysis, each TCR beta chain was defined by its CDR3 amino acid sequence together with its V-gene family, and reads without a unique V-gene family were excluded. A later analysis removed 450 to 600 highly shared, low-generation-probability nucleotide sequences to deal with suspected cross-contamination and a sequencing artifact. In a later analysis, a clonal expansion index for each public chain was calculated from normalized within-repertoire ranks of inferred template counts. In a later analysis, generation probabilities were computed with a VDJ recombination model fitted to out-of-frame rearrangements, and the resulting probabilities were checked against IGoR. In a later analysis, hypergeometric tests were used to score TCR-TCR, TCR-HLA and TCR-CMV co-occurrence, with a repertoire-size bias correction applied to TCR pairs. To estimate false discovery rates, a later analysis permuted the HLA or CMV assignments 20 times. A later analysis grouped co-occurring TCRs with DBSCAN, adding TCRdist sequence similarity when clustering within HLA-allele-positive subsets. Repertoires with fewer than 30,000 or more than 120,000 public chains, plus five repertoires with anomalous nucleotide sharing, were excluded from co-occurrence clustering. TCRdb re-hosts the immuneACCESS table, in-frame sequences only. Its copies lack some clones; in the studies checked, an unresolved V gene accounts for under half of them, and the cause for the rest is not known. That table gives V, J and clone size, and the DNA gave D and trimming. For this sample there are approximately 98,000 clones; about 81% appear just once. The ten most abundant clones make up over 9.5% of the sample.

This clone is a singleton in its sample. Its antigen remains unidentified. Base qualities are not recorded, but no much larger clone differs from it by a single base. The source is a young man in good health and CMV-seropositive. The sequencing sample was made of PBMCs.

The DNA sequence is given as TGTGCCAGCAGCTTGGATGGGTATGGGGGGGTGAAAGAGACCCAGTACTTC. Translated, it gives CASSLDGYGGVKETQYF. This chain is built from TRBV5-4 and TRBJ2-5, and 7 bases in between align with TRBD2. At the junction V is shortened by 0 bases and J by 3 bases; bases outside the gene matches: 11. CDR1 and CDR2 were assigned from the germline V gene (reference sequence) as SGHNT and YYREEE. The CDR3 starts with the cysteine, ends with the phenylalanine, and has 17 residues. Only CDR3 DNA remains: 51 bases, in frame from the first base.